This T cell receptor (beta chain) is drawn from a study of T cells in Graves' hyperthyroidism and ophthalmopathy. From RNA transcripts, TCR beta CDR3 regions were amplified. A set of HTBI primers served as the primers for a first-round RT-PCR of the TCR CDR3. TCRdb redid the calling of the multiplex PCR reads with MiXCR, one entry per CDR3 protein. The table includes 660,000 or so distinct CDR3 sequences, around 20% detected once. Uncontrolled infection, other autoimmune disease, pregnancy or lactation led to exclusion. CDR3 length equals 17 residues. Trimming shortened V by 1 base and J by 6 bases, and 21 bases separated the two germline ends. CDR1 is MNHNS and CDR2 is SASEGT in the germline V gene. Findings and caveats of the study: The model predicted ophthalmopathy a median around 6.5 months before onset.

This clonotype was seen at least ten times. Antigen unknown. Specimen: blood. The chain couples TRBV6-1 to TRBJ1-1; tentative D call: TRBD1 (6 bases). The clonotype originates from a young man with Graves' ophthalmopathy. The CDR3 protein is CASSEEGSQGFRSEAFF. CDR3 sequence (DNA): TGTGCCAGCAGTGAAGAAGGGTCGCAGGGGTTCAGGTCTGAAGCTTTCTTT.